This T cell receptor beta chain was sequenced during a study of response to subunit inactivated influenza vaccine. TCRdb analysed the RT-PCR reads with MiXCR anew, one entry per CDR3 protein. The sample has approximately 680,000 distinct CDR3 sequences; more than 15% are singletons. This clonotype has more than one count but fewer than ten. Its antigen remains unidentified. Germline assignment: CDR1 LGHNA and CDR2 YNFKEQ. The V end lost 4 bases, the J end lost 2 bases, and 19 bases lay between the germline ends. The CDR3 runs to 17 residues. Study-level findings and limits: A suggestion made by the authors is that each seasonal influenza vaccination recruits few new T cells.

The rearrangement links TRBV4-2 to TRBJ2-3; D remains ambiguous. The specimen was PBMCs from blood, collected approximately 13 days after vaccination. The TCR comes from a man aged 50-59 years who received an inactivated influenza vaccine. The CDR3 is CASSRTIEPTLTDTQYF. CDR3 DNA: TGTGCCAGCAGCCGTACGATCGAACCGACCCTCACAGATACGCAGTATTTT.